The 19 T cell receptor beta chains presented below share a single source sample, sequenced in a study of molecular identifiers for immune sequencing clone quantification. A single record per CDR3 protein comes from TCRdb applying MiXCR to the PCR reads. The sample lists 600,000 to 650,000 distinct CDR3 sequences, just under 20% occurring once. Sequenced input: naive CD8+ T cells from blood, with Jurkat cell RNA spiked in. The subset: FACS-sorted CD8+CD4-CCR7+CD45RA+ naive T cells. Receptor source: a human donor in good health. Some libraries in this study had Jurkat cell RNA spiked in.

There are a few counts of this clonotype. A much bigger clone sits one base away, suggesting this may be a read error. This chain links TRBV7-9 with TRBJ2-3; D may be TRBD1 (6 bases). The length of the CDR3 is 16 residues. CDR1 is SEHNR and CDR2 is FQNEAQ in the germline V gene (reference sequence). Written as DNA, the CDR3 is TGTGCCAGCAGCAGCCCGACAGGCTCTGGCGCAGATATGCAGTATTTT. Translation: CASSSPTGSGADMQYF. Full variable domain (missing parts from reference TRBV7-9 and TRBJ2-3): DTGVSQNPRHKITKRGQNVTFRCDPISEHNRLYWYRQTLGQGPEFLTYFQNEAQLEKSRLLSDRFSAERPKGSFSTLEIQRTEQGDSAMYLCASSSPTGSGADMQYFGPGTRLTVL.

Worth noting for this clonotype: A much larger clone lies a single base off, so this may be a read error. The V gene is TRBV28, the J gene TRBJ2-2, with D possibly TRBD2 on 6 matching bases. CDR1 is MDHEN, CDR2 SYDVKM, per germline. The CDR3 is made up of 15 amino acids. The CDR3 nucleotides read TGTGTCAGCAGGAGCCAGGGACTTCACACCGGGGAGCTGTTTTTT. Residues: CVSRSQGLHTGELFF. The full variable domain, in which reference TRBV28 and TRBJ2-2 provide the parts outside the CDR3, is DVKVTQSSRYLVKRTGEKVFLECVQDMDHENMFWYRQDPGLGLRLIYFSYDVKMKEKGDIPEGYSVSREKKERFSLILESASTNQTSMYLCVSRSQGLHTGELFFGEGSRLTVL.

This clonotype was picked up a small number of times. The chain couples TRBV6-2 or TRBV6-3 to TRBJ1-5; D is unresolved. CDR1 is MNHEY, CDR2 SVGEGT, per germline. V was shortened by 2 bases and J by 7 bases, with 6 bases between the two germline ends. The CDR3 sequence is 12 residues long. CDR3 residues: CASSYLEQPQHF. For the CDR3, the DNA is TGTGCCAGCAGTTACCTCGAGCAGCCCCAGCATTTT.

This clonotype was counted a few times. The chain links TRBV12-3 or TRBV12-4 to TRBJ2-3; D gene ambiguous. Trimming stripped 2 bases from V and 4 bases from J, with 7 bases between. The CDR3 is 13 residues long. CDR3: CASSLMEADTQYF. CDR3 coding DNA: TGTGCCAGCAGTTTAATGGAAGCAGATACGCAGTATTTT.

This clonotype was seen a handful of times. CDR3 nucleotides: TGTGCCAGCAGCCAAGCGGGACTACCTGTTGAGCAGTTCTTC. Residues: CASSQAGLPVEQFF. The chain uses TRBV3-1 and TRBJ2-1; the match to TRBD2 covers 7 bases. V lost 1 base and J lost 9; bases outside the gene matches: 6. From germline, CDR1 is LGHDT and CDR2 YNNKEL (reference sequence). There are 14 residues in the CDR3.

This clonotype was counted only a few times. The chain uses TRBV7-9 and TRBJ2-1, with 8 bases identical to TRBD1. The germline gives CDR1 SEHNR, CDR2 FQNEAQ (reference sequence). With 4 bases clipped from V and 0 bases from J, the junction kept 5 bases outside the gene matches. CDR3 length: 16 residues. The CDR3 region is CASSYRDRSSYNEQFF. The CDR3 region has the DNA TGTGCCAGCAGCTACCGGGACAGGAGCTCCTACAATGAGCAGTTCTTC.

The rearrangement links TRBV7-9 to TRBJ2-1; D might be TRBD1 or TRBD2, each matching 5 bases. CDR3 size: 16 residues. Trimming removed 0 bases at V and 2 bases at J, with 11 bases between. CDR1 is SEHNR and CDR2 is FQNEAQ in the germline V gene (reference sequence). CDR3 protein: CASSLAEGKAYNEQFF. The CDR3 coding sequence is TGTGCCAGCAGCTTAGCTGAGGGGAAGGCCTACAATGAGCAGTTCTTC.

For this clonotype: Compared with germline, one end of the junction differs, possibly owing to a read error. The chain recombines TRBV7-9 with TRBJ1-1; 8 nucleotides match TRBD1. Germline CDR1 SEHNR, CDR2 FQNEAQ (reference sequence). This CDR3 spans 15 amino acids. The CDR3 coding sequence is TGTGCCAGCAGCTCCTGGACAGGGCCGAACGCTGAAGCTTTCTTT. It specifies CASSSWTGPNAEAFF. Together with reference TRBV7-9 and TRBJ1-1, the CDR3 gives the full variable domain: DTGVSQNPRHKITKRGQNVTFRCDPISEHNRLYWYRQTLGQGPEFLTYFQNEAQLEKSRLLSDRFSAERPKGSFSTLEIQRTEQGDSAMYLCASSSWTGPNAEAFFGQGTRLTVV.

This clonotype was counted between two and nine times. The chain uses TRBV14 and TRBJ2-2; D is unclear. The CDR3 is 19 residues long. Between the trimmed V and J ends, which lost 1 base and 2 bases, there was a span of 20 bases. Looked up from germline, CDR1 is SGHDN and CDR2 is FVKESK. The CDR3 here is CASSQVLSSDFHNTGELFF. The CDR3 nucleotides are TGTGCCAGCAGCCAAGTCTTGAGTTCCGACTTTCATAACACCGGGGAGCTGTTTTTT.

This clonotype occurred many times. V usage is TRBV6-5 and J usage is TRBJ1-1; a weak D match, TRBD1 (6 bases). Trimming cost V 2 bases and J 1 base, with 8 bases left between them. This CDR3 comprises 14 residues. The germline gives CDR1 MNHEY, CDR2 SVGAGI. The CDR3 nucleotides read TGTGCCAGCAGTTACAGGGGGGAGAACACTGAAGCTTTCTTT. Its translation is CASSYRGENTEAFF.

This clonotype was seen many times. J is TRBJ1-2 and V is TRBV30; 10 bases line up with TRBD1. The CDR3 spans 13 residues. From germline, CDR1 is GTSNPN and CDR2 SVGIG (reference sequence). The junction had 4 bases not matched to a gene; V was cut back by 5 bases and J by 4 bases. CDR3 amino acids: CAWGTGAFYGYTF. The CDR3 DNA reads TGTGCCTGGGGGACAGGGGCTTTCTATGGCTACACCTTC. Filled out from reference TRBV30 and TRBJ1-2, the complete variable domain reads SQTIHQWPATLVQPVGSPLSLECTVEGTSNPNLYWYRQAAGRGLQLLFYSVGIGQISSEVPQNLSASRPQDRQFILSSKKLLLSDSGFYLCAWGTGAFYGYTFGSGTRLTVV.

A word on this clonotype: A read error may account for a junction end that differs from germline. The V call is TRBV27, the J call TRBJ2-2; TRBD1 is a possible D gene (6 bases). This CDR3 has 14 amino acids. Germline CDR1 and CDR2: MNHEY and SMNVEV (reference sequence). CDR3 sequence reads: CANSKDRNTGELFF. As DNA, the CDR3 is TGTGCCAACAGTAAGGACAGGAACACCGGGGAGCTGTTTTTT.

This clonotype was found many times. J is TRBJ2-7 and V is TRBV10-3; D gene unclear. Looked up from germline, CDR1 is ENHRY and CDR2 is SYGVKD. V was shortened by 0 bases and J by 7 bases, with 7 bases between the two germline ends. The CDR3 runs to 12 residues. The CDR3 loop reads CAISESWGEQYF. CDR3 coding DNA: TGTGCCATCAGTGAGTCTTGGGGAGAGCAGTACTTC.

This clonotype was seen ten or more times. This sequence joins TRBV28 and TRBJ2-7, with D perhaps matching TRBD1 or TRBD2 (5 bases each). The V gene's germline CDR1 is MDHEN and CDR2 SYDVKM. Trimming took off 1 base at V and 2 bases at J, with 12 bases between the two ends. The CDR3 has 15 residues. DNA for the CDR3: TGTGCCAGCAGTTTATTGGGGGAAAGGACCTACGAGCAGTACTTC. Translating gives CASSLLGERTYEQYF.

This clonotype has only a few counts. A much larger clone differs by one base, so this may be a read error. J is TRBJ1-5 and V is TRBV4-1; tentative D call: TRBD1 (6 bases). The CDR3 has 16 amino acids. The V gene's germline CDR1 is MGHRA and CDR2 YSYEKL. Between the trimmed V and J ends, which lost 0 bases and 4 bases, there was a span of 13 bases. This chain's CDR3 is CASSQEGDKDNQPQHF. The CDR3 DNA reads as TGCGCCAGCAGCCAAGAGGGGGACAAGGATAATCAGCCCCAGCATTTT.

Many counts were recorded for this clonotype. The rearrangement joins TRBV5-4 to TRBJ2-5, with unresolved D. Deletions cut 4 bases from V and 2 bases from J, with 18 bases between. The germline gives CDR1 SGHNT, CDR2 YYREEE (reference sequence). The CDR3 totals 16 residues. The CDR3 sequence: CASSRGGRSRQETQYF. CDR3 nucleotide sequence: TGTGCCAGCAGCCGTGGCGGACGGAGTCGACAAGAGACCCAGTACTTC.

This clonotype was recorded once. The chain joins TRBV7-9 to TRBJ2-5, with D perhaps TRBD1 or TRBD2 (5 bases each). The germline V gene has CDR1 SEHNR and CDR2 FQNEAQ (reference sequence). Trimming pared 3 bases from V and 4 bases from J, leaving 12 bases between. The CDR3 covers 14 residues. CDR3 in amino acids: CASSFRDGRETQYF. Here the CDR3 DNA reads TGTGCCAGCAGCTTCCGGGACGGACGAGAGACCCAGTACTTC.

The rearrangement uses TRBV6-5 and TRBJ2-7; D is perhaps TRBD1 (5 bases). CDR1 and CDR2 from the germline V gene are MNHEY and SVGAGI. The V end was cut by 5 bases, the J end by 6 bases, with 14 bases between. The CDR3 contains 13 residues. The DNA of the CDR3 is TGTGCCAGCAGTCAGACAGAATATATCGAGCAGTACTTC. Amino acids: CASSQTEYIEQYF.

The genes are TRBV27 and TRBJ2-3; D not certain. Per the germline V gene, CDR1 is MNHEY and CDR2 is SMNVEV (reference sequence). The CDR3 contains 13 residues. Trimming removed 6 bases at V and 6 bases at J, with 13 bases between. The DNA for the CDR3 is TGTGCCAGCAGACCCCTCGCTCGGGATACGCAGTATTTT. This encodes CASRPLARDTQYF.